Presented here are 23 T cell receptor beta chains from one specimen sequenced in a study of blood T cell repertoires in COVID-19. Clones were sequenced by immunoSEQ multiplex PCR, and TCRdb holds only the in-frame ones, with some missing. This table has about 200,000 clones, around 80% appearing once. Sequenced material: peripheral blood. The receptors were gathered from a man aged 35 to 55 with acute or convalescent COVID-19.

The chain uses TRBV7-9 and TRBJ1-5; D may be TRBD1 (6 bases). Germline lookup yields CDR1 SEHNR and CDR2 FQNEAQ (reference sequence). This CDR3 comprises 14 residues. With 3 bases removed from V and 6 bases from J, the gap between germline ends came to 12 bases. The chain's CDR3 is CASSLSGVGQPQHF. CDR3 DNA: TGTGCCAGCAGCTTGTCAGGGGTGGGTCAGCCCCAGCATTTT.

The CDR3 loop reads CATRQGPSNTEAFF. The DNA of the CDR3 is TGCGCCACTAGACAGGGTCCATCGAACACTGAAGCTTTCTTT. The chain employs TRBV10-2 and TRBJ1-1, with 7 bases that match TRBD1. Germline-derived CDR1 and CDR2 are WSHSY and SAAADI. The V gene end was trimmed by 10 bases and the J gene end by 1 base; junction bases not matched to a gene: 9. This CDR3 is built from 14 residues.

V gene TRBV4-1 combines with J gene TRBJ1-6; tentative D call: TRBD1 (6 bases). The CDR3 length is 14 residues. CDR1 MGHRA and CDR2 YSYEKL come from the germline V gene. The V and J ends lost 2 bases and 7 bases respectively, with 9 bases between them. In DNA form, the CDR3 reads TGCGCCAGCAGCCAATACAGGGAGAATTCACCCCTCCACTTT. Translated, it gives CASSQYRENSPLHF.

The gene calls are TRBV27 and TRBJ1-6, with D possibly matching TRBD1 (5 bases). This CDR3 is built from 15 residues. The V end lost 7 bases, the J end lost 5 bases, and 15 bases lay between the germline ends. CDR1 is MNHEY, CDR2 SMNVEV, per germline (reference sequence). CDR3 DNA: TGTGCCAGCAATTCGCAGGGTTGGGATAATTCACCCCTCCACTTT. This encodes CASNSQGWDNSPLHF.

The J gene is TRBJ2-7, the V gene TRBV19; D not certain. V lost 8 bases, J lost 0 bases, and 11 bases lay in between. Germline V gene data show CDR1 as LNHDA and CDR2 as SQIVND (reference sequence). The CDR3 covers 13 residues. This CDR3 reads CASSNQASYEQYF. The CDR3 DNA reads TGTGCCAGTTCGAATCAGGCCTCCTACGAGCAGTACTTC. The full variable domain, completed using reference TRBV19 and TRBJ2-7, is DGGITQSPKYLFRKEGQNVTLSCEQNLNHDAMYWYRQDPGQGLRLIYYSQIVNDFQKGDIAEGYSVSREKKESFPLTVTSAQKNPTAFYLCASSNQASYEQYFGPGTRLTVT.

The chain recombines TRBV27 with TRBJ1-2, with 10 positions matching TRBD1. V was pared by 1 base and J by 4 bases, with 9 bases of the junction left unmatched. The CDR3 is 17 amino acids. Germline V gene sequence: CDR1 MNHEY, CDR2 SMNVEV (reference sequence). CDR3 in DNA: TGTGCCAGCAGTTTATACGGGGACAGGGGCATCACCTATGGCTACACCTTC. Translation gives CASSLYGDRGITYGYTF.

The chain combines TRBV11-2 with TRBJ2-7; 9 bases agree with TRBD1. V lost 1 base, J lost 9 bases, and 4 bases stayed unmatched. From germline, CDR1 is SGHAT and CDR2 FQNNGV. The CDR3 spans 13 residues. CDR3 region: CASSLGTGVMQYF. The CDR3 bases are TGTGCCAGCAGCTTAGGGACAGGGGTGATGCAGTACTTC.

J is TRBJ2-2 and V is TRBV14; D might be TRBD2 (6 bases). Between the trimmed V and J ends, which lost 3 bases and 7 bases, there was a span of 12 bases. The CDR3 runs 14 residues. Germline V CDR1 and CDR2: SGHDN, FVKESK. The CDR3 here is CASSQPVGGGELFF. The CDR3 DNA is TGTGCCAGCAGCCAGCCAGTCGGGGGCGGGGAGCTGTTTTTT.

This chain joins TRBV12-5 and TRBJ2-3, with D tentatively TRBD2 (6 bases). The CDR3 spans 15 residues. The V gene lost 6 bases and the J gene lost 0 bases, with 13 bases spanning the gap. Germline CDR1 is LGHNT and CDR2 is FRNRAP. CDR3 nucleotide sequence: TGTGCTAGTGGCTCCGCAAGCGGGAGCACAGATACGCAGTATTTT. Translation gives CASGSASGSTDTQYF.

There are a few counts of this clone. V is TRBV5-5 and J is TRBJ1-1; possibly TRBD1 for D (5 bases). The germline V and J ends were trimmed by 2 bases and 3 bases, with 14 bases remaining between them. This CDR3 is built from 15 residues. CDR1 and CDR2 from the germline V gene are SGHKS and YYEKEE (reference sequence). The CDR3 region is CASSLGPAGDTEAFF. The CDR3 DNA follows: TGTGCCAGCAGCTTAGGTCCGGCGGGGGACACTGAAGCTTTCTTT.

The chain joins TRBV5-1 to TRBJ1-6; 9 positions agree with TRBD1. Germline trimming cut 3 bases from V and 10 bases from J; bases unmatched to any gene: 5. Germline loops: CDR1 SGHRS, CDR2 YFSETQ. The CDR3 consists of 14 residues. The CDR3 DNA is TGCGCCAGCAGCTGGGGACAGGGAAGATCACCCCTCCACTTT. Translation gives CASSWGQGRSPLHF.

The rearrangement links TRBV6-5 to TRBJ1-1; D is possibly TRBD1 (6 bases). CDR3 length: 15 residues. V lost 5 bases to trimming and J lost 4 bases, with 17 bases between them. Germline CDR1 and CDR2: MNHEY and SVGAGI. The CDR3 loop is CASSPQGGGSTEAFF. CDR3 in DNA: TGTGCCAGCAGTCCACAAGGGGGGGGGAGCACTGAAGCTTTCTTT.

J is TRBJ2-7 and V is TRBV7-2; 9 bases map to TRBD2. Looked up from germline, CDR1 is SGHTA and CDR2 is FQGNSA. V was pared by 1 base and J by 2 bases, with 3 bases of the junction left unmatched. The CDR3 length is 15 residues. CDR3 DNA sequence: TGTGCCAGCAGCTTAGTGGCTAGCGGGACCTACGAGCAGTACTTC. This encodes CASSLVASGTYEQYF.

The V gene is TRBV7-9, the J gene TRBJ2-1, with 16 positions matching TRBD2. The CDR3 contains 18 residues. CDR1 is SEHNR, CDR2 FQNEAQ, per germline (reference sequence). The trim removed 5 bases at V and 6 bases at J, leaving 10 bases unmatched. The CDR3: CASSPTGTSGRARNEQFF. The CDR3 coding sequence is TGTGCCAGCAGCCCAACAGGGACTAGCGGGAGGGCCCGCAATGAGCAGTTCTTC.

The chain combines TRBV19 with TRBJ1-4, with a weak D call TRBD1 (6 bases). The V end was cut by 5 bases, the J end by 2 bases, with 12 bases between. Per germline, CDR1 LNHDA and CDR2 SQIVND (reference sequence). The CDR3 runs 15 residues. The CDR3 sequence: CASSAQGHTNEKLFF. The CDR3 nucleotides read TGTGCCAGTAGTGCCCAGGGGCACACTAATGAAAAACTGTTTTTT.

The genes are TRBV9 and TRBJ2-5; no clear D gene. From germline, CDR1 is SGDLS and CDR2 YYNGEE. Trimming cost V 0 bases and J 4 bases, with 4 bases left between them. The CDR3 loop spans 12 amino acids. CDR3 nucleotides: TGTGCCAGCAGCGTAGATCTAGAGACCCAGTACTTC. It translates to CASSVDLETQYF.

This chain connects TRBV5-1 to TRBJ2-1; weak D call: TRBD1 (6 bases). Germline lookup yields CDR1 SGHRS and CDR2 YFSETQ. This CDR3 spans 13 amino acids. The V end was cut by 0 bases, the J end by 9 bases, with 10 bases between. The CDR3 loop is CASSLDRVGEQFF. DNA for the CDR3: TGCGCCAGCAGCTTGGACAGGGTCGGTGAGCAGTTCTTC.

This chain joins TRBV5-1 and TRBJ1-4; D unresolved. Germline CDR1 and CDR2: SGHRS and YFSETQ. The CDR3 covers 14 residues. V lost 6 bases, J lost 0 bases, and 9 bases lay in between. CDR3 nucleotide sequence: TGCGCCAGCACCGGCGGGACAACTAATGAAAAACTGTTTTTT. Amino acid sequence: CASTGGTTNEKLFF.

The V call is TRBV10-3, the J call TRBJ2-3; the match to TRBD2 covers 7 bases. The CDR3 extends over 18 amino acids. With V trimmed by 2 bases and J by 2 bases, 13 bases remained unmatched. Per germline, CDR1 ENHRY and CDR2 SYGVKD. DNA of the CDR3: TGTGCCATCAGTGAGGGCCCTCGCCCTAGCGGTCTCACAGATACGCAGTATTTT. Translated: CAISEGPRPSGLTDTQYF.

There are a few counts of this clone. CDR3 coding DNA: TGTGCCAGCAGCCACCTTAGACTAGCGGGGCCCTACAATGAGCAGTTCTTC. This sequence encodes CASSHLRLAGPYNEQFF. The V and J genes are TRBV14 and TRBJ2-1; TRBD2 aligns across 11 bases. The V and J ends lost 3 bases and 2 bases, in that order; junction bases with no gene match: 6. The germline gives CDR1 SGHDN, CDR2 FVKESK. CDR3 size: 17 residues.

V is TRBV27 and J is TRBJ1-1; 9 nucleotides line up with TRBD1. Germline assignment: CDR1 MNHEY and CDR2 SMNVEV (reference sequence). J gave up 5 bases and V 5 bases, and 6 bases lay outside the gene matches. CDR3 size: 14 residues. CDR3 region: CASSGSTGGTEAFF. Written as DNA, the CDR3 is TGTGCCAGCAGTGGGTCGACAGGGGGAACTGAAGCTTTCTTT.

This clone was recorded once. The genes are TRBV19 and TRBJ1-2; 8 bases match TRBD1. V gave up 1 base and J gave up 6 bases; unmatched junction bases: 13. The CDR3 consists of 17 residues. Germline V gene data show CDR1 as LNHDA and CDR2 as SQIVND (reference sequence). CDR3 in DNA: TGTGCCAGTAGTATAGTGGGGGGACAGGCGCCATCGGATGGCTACACCTTC. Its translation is CASSIVGGQAPSDGYTF.

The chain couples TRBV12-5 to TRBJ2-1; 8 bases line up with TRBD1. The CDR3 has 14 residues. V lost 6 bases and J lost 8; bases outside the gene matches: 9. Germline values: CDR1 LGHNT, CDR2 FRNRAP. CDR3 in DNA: TGTGCTAGTGGCCTCAGGGGGCGGAGAGATGAGCAGTTCTTC. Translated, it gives CASGLRGRRDEQFF.